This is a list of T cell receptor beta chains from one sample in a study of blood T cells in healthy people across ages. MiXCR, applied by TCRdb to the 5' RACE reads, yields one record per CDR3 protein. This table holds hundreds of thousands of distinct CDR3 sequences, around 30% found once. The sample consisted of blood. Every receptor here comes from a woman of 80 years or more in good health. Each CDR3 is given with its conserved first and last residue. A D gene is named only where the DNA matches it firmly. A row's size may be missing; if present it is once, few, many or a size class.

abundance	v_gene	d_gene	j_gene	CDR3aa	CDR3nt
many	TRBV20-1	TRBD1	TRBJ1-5	CSARETGPNQPQHF	TGCAGTGCTAGAGAGACAGGGCCTAATCAGCCCCAGCATTTT
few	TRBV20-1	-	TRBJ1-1	CSARDRVGRTEAFF	TGCAGTGCTAGAGATAGGGTAGGACGCACTGAAGCTTTCTTT
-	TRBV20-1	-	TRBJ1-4	CSARSGTNEKLFF	TGCAGTGCTAGATCGGGGACTAATGAAAAACTGTTTTTT
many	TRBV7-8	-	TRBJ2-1	CASRAGGNGEQFF	TGTGCCAGCAGGGCCGGGGGAAACGGGGAGCAGTTCTTC
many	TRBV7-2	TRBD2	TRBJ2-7	CASSSWASGAYEQYF	TGTGCCAGCAGCTCGTGGGCTAGCGGAGCCTACGAGCAGTACTTC
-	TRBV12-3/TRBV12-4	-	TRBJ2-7	CASSLQEGGEQYF	TGTGCCAGCAGTTTGCAGGAGGGGGGCGAGCAGTACTTC
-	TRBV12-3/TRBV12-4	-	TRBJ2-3	CASSPRGRGAEADVQYF	TGTGCCAGCAGTCCTCGGGGTCGTGGGGCGGAAGCAGATGTGCAGTATTTT
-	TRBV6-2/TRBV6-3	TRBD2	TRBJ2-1	CASSCSGGYEQFF	TGTGCCAGCAGTTGCTCGGGGGGTTATGAGCAGTTCTTC
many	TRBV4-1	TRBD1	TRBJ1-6	CASSADRKPSPLHF	TGCGCCAGCAGCGCGGACAGGAAGCCATCACCCCTCCACTTT
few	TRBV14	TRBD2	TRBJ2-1	CASSQGLAGSSYNEQFF	TGTGCCAGCAGCCAAGGACTAGCGGGGAGCTCCTACAATGAGCAGTTCTTC
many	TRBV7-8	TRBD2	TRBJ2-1	CASSLAETSGEMFF	TGTGCCAGCAGCTTAGCTGAGACTAGCGGGGAGATGTTCTTC
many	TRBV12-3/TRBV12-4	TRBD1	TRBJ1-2	CASSLRQGYGYTF	TGTGCCAGCAGTTTACGACAGGGCTATGGCTACACCTTC
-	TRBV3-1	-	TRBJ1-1	CASSQVSGATEAFF	TGTGCCAGCAGCCAAGTAAGTGGAGCCACTGAAGCTTTCTTT
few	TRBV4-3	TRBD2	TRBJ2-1	CASSQDGLAGVRQFF	TGCGCCAGCAGCCAAGATGGACTAGCGGGGGTGAGGCAGTTCTTC
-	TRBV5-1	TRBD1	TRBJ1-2	CASSLEGTGGDNGYTF	TGCGCCAGCAGCTTGGAGGGGACAGGGGGCGACAATGGCTACACCTTC
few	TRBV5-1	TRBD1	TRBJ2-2	CASSSGQSTGELFF	TGCGCCAGCAGCTCGGGACAGAGCACCGGGGAGCTGTTTTTT
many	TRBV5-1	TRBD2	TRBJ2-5	CASSLERAGGPETQYF	TGCGCCAGCAGCTTGGAGAGGGCGGGGGGGCCAGAGACCCAGTACTTC
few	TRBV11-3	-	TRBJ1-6	CASSLVGGGNSPLHF	TGTGCCAGCAGCTTAGTGGGGGGTGGCAATTCACCCCTCCACTTT